Each of the 19 T cell receptor beta chains below was sequenced from the same sample in a study of T cell responses to AZD1222 COVID-19 vaccine. Assay used: immunoSEQ multiplex PCR; TCRdb lists only in-frame clones, some missing. The sample shows roughly 46,000 clones, roughly 88% of them seen only once. The sample here was peripheral blood, taken 28 days after the second AZD1222 dose. All receptors derive from an adult who received the AZD1222 COVID-19 vaccine.

Points on this clone: At one end the junction does not follow the germline gene, possibly because of a read error. The chain combines TRBV7-7 with TRBJ2-5, with 8 positions matching TRBD2. Germline-derived CDR1 and CDR2 are SSHAT and FNYEAQ (reference sequence). The CDR3 consists of 15 residues. The CDR3 reads CASSPGLGGQETQYF. CDR3 bases: TGTGCTAGCAGCCCGGGACTAGGGGGCCAAGAGACCCAGTACTTC. The full variable domain, with the rest looked up from reference TRBV7-7 and TRBJ2-5, is GAGVSQSPRYKVTKRGQDVTLRCDPISSHATLYWYQQALGQGPEFLTYFNYEAQPDKSGLPSDRFSAERPEGSISTLTIQRTEQRDSAMYRCASSPGLGGQETQYFGPGTRLLVL.

The chain combines TRBV6-5 with TRBJ1-6; D is uncertain. The CDR3 totals 14 residues. Trimming pared 11 bases from V and 8 bases from J, leaving 19 bases between. Germline CDR1 reads MNHEY; CDR2 reads SVGAGI. The DNA for the CDR3 is TGTGCCCGGAGACGAGGCAGCGGCGATTCACCCCTCCACTTT. Translating it yields CARRRGSGDSPLHF.

V and J are TRBV2 and TRBJ2-6; D ambiguous. The CDR3 has 14 residues. Trimming removed 6 bases from V and 0 bases from J, with 6 bases in between. Germline CDR1 is SNHLY and CDR2 is FYNNEI. The DNA of the CDR3 is TGTGCCAGCAGAAAGACCTCTGGGGCCAACGTCCTGACTTTC. It translates to CASRKTSGANVLTF.

V usage is TRBV5-1 and J usage is TRBJ1-5, with 11 bases that match TRBD1. This CDR3 has 15 amino acids. V gave up 0 bases and J gave up 6 bases; unmatched junction bases: 2. Germline loops: CDR1 SGHRS, CDR2 YFSETQ. In DNA form, the CDR3 reads TGCGCCAGCAGCTTGGAGGGGACAGGGGGTCAGCCCCAGCATTTT. This gives the protein CASSLEGTGGQPQHF.

The chain carries TRBV28 and TRBJ2-5; the match to TRBD1 covers 9 bases. Losses at the gene ends were 5 bases for V and 4 bases for J; bases not matched to a gene: 8. CDR1 and CDR2 (germline): MDHEN, SYDVKM. This CDR3 comprises 15 residues. The CDR3 region is CASSRDRELGETQYF. In DNA form, the CDR3 reads TGTGCCAGCAGTCGGGACAGGGAGTTGGGAGAGACCCAGTACTTC.

This sequence joins TRBV25-1 and TRBJ1-2; 9 bases match TRBD1. Looked up from germline, CDR1 is MGHDK and CDR2 is SYGVNS. Trimming cost V 2 bases and J 5 bases; bases outside gene matches: 3. The CDR3 consists of 14 residues. CDR3 nucleotides: TGTGCCAGCAGTGAAGGGACAGGGCCTTATGGCTACACCTTC. Protein product: CASSEGTGPYGYTF.

The chain uses TRBV7-8 and TRBJ1-4; D perhaps matches TRBD1 (6 bases). The CDR3 length is 14 residues. V shed 7 bases and J shed 6 bases, with 15 bases lying between them. Germline CDR1 and CDR2: SGHVS and FQNEAQ. The CDR3 region is CASTARGGDEKLFF. CDR3 nucleotides: TGTGCCAGCACCGCCCGGGGGGGCGATGAAAAACTGTTTTTT.

This clone was detected only a few times. V usage is TRBV13 and J usage is TRBJ1-1; possible D gene TRBD1, 5 bases. The CDR3 has 21 amino acids. Between the trimmed V and J ends, which lost 5 bases and 0 bases, there was a span of 31 bases. Germline CDR1 and CDR2: PRHDT and FYEKMQ (reference sequence). CDR3 in amino acids: CASSRLGMVTRDRRLNTEAFF. CDR3 DNA sequence: TGTGCCAGCAGCCGCCTTGGTATGGTAACTAGGGACCGTCGACTGAACACTGAAGCTTTCTTT.

This clone was detected only once. The chain joins TRBV9 to TRBJ1-1; D unresolved. CDR3 length: 14 residues. From germline, CDR1 is SGDLS and CDR2 YYNGEE. V was clipped by 0 bases and J by 1 base, with 7 bases between them. In DNA, the CDR3 is TGTGCCAGCAGCGTAGGGGTGGGGAACACTGAAGCTTTCTTT. Amino acid sequence: CASSVGVGNTEAFF.

The V gene is TRBV3-1 (or the pseudogene TRBV3-2), the J gene TRBJ2-7; D is possibly TRBD1 or TRBD2 (6 bases each). This CDR3 has 12 amino acids. The ends were cut back, 6 bases at V and 7 bases at J, with 13 bases in the middle. Germline CDR1 and CDR2: LGHDT and YNNKEL (reference sequence). Here the CDR3 DNA reads TGTGCCAGCAGTCCCCTAGGGGGGGAGCAGTACTTC. Translation gives CASSPLGGEQYF.

Only one count was recorded for this clone. The gene calls are TRBV19 and TRBJ1-5; 8 bases agree with TRBD1. CDR3 length: 17 amino acids. V was clipped by 6 bases and J by 3 bases; unmatched bases: 13. Germline-derived CDR1 and CDR2 are LNHDA and SQIVND (reference sequence). CDR3 region: CASSSSGTGGYNQPQHF. DNA of the CDR3: TGTGCCAGTAGCAGCTCCGGGACAGGAGGATACAATCAGCCCCAGCATTTT.

V is TRBV7-2 and J is TRBJ1-1; tentative D call: TRBD1 (5 bases). CDR1 and CDR2 from the germline V gene are SGHTA and FQGNSA. V lost 5 bases and J lost 3, with 10 bases in between. This CDR3 region has 13 residues. CDR3 amino acids: CASSLGTDTEAFF. The CDR3 DNA is TGTGCCAGCAGCCTCGGGACCGACACTGAAGCTTTCTTT.

The chain links TRBV4-3 to TRBJ1-3, with TRBD1 matching over 7 bases. CDR1 LGHNA and CDR2 YSLEER come from the germline V gene. The V and J ends lost 0 bases and 0 bases, in that order; junction bases with no gene match: 8. CDR3 length equals 18 residues. The CDR3 DNA reads as TGCGCCAGCAGCCAAGAGACAGGGCGTCGCTTCTCTGGAAACACCATATATTTT. Protein: CASSQETGRRFSGNTIYF.

The chain carries TRBV7-3 and TRBJ2-3, with 14 bases that match TRBD2. J lost 2 bases, V lost 3 bases, and 1 base had no gene match. The CDR3 has 16 residues. From germline, CDR1 is SGHTA and CDR2 FQGTGA. CDR3 sequence: CASSLTSGRATDTQYF. For the CDR3, the DNA is TGTGCCAGCAGCTTGACTAGCGGGAGGGCCACAGATACGCAGTATTTT.

The genes are TRBV7-3 and TRBJ2-2, with D possibly TRBD1 on 6 matching bases. Trimming removed 6 bases at V and 7 bases at J, with 24 bases between. CDR1 and CDR2 (germline): SGHTA, FQGTGA. CDR3 length: 17 residues. The CDR3 region is CASSLGGLKPLGGELFF. CDR3 DNA: TGTGCCAGCAGTCTTGGGGGCCTAAAACCCCTGGGCGGGGAGCTGTTTTTT. The full variable domain, its missing parts supplied by reference TRBV7-3 and TRBJ2-2, is GAGVSQTPSNKVTEKGKYVELRCDPISGHTALYWYRQSLGQGPEFLIYFQGTGAADDSGLPNDRFFAVRPEGSVSTLKIQRTERGDSAVYLCASSLGGLKPLGGELFFGEGSRLTVL.

The chain combines TRBV5-1 with TRBJ2-1, with 8 bases identical to TRBD2. Germline V lookup: CDR1 SGHRS, CDR2 YFSETQ. The CDR3 length is 14 residues. The trim removed 4 bases at V and 6 bases at J, leaving 6 bases unmatched. DNA of the CDR3: TGCGCCAGCAGCGTGGGACTAGAGGGCAATGAGCAGTTCTTC. This encodes CASSVGLEGNEQFF.

This clone was observed a single time. The chain carries TRBV21-1 and TRBJ1-6; TRBD1 is the table's D call, not checked against the DNA. TRBV21-1 is annotated as a pseudogene. The CDR3 has 16 amino acids. The CDR3 loop is CASSKGDRGRNSPLHF. Here the CDR3 DNA reads TGTGCCAGCAGCAAAGGGGACAGGGGACGGAACTCACCCCTCCACTTT.

This clone has more than one count but fewer than ten. The CDR3 sequence is CASSPGTSGIYEQYF. CDR3 sequence (DNA): TGTGCCAGCTCACCAGGGACTAGCGGGATTTACGAGCAGTACTTC. The genes are TRBV18 and TRBJ2-7; TRBD2 aligns across 13 bases. The CDR3 is 15 amino acids. V was clipped by 2 bases and J by 4 bases; unmatched bases: 2. Germline V gene data show CDR1 as KGHSH and CDR2 as LQKENI.

V is TRBV7-6 and J is TRBJ2-7; D perhaps matches TRBD1 (5 bases). V gave up 2 bases and J gave up 3 bases, with 29 bases separating them. CDR1 is SGHVS and CDR2 is FNYEAQ in the germline V gene. The CDR3 covers 20 residues. CDR3 coding DNA: TGTGCCAGCAGCTTATCCGGGCTTGGCAGAACCAACTCCAGGGACTACGAGCAGTACTTC. This encodes CASSLSGLGRTNSRDYEQYF.